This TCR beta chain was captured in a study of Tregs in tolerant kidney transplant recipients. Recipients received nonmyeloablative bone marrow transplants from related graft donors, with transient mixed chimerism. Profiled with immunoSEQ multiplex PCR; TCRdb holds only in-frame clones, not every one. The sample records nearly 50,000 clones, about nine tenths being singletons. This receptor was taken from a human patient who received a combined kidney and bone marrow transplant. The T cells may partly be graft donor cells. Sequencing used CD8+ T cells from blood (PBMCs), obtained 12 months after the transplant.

The DNA of the CDR3 is TGTGCCTTTAGGCCCACGGGGTTGCGAACCTACGAGCAGTACTTC. Residues: CAFRPTGLRTYEQYF. V and J are TRBV2 and TRBJ2-7; D possibly corresponds to TRBD2 (5 bases). Between the trimmed V and J ends, which lost 11 bases and 2 bases, there was a span of 22 bases. The CDR3 totals 15 residues. CDR1 and CDR2 from the germline V gene are SNHLY and FYNNEI.